This T cell receptor (beta chain) was sequenced during a study of OX40 agonist ivuxolimab in advanced cancers. Note on this clone: The antigen is not known.

Anyone with autoimmune disease history or systemic immunosuppression was excluded. Clones were sequenced by immunoSEQ multiplex PCR, and TCRdb holds only the in-frame ones, with some missing. This sample has about 7,000 clones; roughly three quarters occur once, and the top ten carry about two fifths. Study results and caveats: The study found among the lowest clonal expansion in partial responders at 0.1-3.0 mg/kg. The specificity for antigen of the expanded peripheral T cells was not determined.

Germline V CDR1 and CDR2: MGHRA, YSYEKL. The CDR3 is made up of 13 amino acids. V lost 1 base and J lost 3, with 6 bases in between. This chain links TRBV4-1 with TRBJ1-1; no clear D. The sequence derives from an adult with an advanced solid tumor such as melanoma, head and neck, liver or kidney cancer. The input for sequencing was CD4+ or CD8+ T cells sorted from blood, taken in a trial of the OX40 agonist ivuxolimab. The CDR3: CASSQGVYTEAFF. CDR3 sequence (DNA): TGCGCCAGCAGCCAAGGGGTGTACACTGAAGCTTTCTTT.